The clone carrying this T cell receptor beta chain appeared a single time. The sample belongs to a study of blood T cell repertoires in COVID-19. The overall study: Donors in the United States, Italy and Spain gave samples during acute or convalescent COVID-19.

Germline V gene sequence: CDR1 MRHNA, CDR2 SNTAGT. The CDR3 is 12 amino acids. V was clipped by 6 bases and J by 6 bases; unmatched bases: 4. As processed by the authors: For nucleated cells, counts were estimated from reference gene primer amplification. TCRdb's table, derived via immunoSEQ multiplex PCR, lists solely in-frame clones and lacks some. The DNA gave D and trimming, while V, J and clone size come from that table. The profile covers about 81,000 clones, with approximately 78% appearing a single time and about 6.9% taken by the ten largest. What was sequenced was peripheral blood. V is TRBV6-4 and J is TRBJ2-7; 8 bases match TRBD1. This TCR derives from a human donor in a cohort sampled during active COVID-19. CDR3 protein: CASREDRAEQYF. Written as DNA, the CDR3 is TGTGCCAGCAGGGAGGACAGGGCCGAGCAGTACTTC.